The 20 T cell receptor beta chains given below trace back to one sample, sequenced in a study of blood T cell repertoires in COVID-19. Assay used: immunoSEQ multiplex PCR; TCRdb lists only in-frame clones, some missing. The data contain about 80,000 clones, 60% to 85% of them singletons. Specimen: peripheral blood. The receptors were sampled from a human donor in a cohort sampled during active COVID-19.

A single count supports this clone. Other DNA sequences in the same sample also yield this CDR3. This sequence joins TRBV24-1 and TRBJ1-5, with D possibly TRBD1 on 6 matching bases. The CDR3 is 14 residues long. Trimming shortened V by 1 base and J by 5 bases, and 8 bases separated the two germline ends. The V gene's germline CDR1 is KGHDR and CDR2 SFDVKD. The CDR3 sequence is CATSDFRGDQPQHF. The DNA for the CDR3 is TGTGCCACCAGTGATTTCAGGGGAGATCAGCCCCAGCATTTT.

The J gene is TRBJ2-1, the V gene TRBV7-3; 10 nucleotides align to TRBD2. CDR1 is SGHTA, CDR2 FQGTGA, per germline. Trimming removed 4 bases from V and 5 bases from J; junction bases left unmatched: 5. This CDR3 is 15 amino acids long. In DNA, the CDR3 is TGTGCCAGCAGCTCAAGCGGGGGGGCCGACAATGAGCAGTTCTTC. It yields the protein CASSSSGGADNEQFF.

The rearrangement links TRBV5-1 to TRBJ2-5, with TRBD2 matching over 8 bases. This CDR3 is built from 16 residues. Germline CDR1 SGHRS, CDR2 YFSETQ. V lost 0 bases, J lost 1 base, and 5 bases stayed unmatched. The CDR3 coding sequence is TGCGCCAGCAGCTTGGCTAGCGGGTATCCCCAAGAGACCCAGTACTTC. Its protein is CASSLASGYPQETQYF.

This chain joins TRBV5-4 and TRBJ2-3; D gene uncertain. Between the trimmed V and J ends, which lost 4 bases and 2 bases, there was a span of 8 bases. The CDR3 covers 13 residues. Looked up from germline, CDR1 is SGHNT and CDR2 is YYREEE (reference sequence). The CDR3 nucleotides are TGTGCCAGCAGCCCGGTTCACACAGATACGCAGTATTTT. Amino acid sequence: CASSPVHTDTQYF.

V usage is TRBV7-2 and J usage is TRBJ2-5, with 8 nucleotides matching TRBD2. This CDR3 has 14 residues. The trim removed 10 bases at V and 2 bases at J, leaving 9 bases unmatched. Germline V gene data show CDR1 as SGHTA and CDR2 as FQGNSA. In DNA, the CDR3 is TGTGCCACCGCGAGCGGGGGAAAACAAGAGACCCAGTACTTC. It is translated as CATASGGKQETQYF.

The genes are TRBV2 and TRBJ2-7; 10 bases fit TRBD2. The CDR3 has 15 amino acids. Germline V gives CDR1 SNHLY, CDR2 FYNNEI. J was trimmed by 3 bases and V by 6 bases; bases with no gene match: 8. CDR3 loop: CASRNLAGVYYEQYF. Written as DNA, the CDR3 is TGTGCCAGCAGAAACCTAGCGGGGGTTTACTACGAGCAGTACTTC. Together with reference TRBV2 and TRBJ2-7, the CDR3 gives the full variable domain: EPEVTQTPSHQVTQMGQEVILRCVPISNHLYFYWYRQILGQKVEFLVSFYNNEISEKSEIFDDQFSVERPDGSNFTLKIRSTKLEDSAMYFCASRNLAGVYYEQYFGPGTRLTVT.

The chain is built from TRBV6-5 and TRBJ2-1; D ambiguous. Germline values: CDR1 MNHEY, CDR2 SVGAGI. Between the trimmed V and J ends, which lost 8 bases and 0 bases, there was a span of 8 bases. The CDR3 has 13 amino acids. The CDR3 is CASAPVSYNEQFF. CDR3 bases: TGTGCCAGCGCGCCGGTCTCCTACAATGAGCAGTTCTTC.

V usage is TRBV3-1 (or the pseudogene TRBV3-2) and J usage is TRBJ2-1; D uncertain. Germline values: CDR1 LGHDT, CDR2 YNNKEL (reference sequence). This CDR3 spans 11 amino acids. Trimming stripped 6 bases from V and 5 bases from J, with 5 bases between. CDR3 nucleotide sequence: TGTGCCAGCAGACAGCACAATGAGCAGTTCTTC. Protein product: CASRQHNEQFF.

This chain connects TRBV14 to TRBJ2-3; possible D gene TRBD2, 6 bases. V lost 1 base to trimming and J lost 4 bases, with 15 bases between them. The germline gives CDR1 SGHDN, CDR2 FVKESK. The CDR3 has 16 residues. In DNA form, the CDR3 reads TGTGCCAGCAGCCAAGCGGTTAGCGGAGGGGCAGATACGCAGTATTTT. Residues: CASSQAVSGGADTQYF.

The CDR3 nucleotides are TGTGCCTGGAGCCCCGGTGTTGGGACCCAGTACTTC. Residues: CAWSPGVGTQYF. V usage is TRBV30 and J usage is TRBJ2-5, with no clear D. V lost 3 bases, J lost 7 bases, and 12 bases lay in between. The germline gives CDR1 GTSNPN, CDR2 SVGIG (reference sequence). The CDR3 runs 12 residues. Using reference TRBV30 and TRBJ2-5 for the parts outside the CDR3, the full variable domain is SQTIHQWPATLVQPVGSPLSLECTVEGTSNPNLYWYRQAAGRGLQLLFYSVGIGQISSEVPQNLSASRPQDRQFILSSKKLLLSDSGFYLCAWSPGVGTQYFGPGTRLLVL.

This clone appeared a few times. The V gene is TRBV12-3 or TRBV12-4, the J gene TRBJ1-2, with D unresolved. V was cut by 3 bases and J by 8 bases, with 13 bases left in between. The CDR3 has 13 amino acids. This CDR3 reads CASSFPGEYGYTF. The CDR3 DNA reads TGTGCCAGCAGTTTCCCCGGGGAATACGGCTACACCTTC.

This clone appeared a single time. The chain recombines TRBV5-1 with TRBJ1-1, with D possibly matching TRBD1 (6 bases). Looked up from germline, CDR1 is SGHRS and CDR2 is YFSETQ. Trimming stripped 2 bases from V and 1 base from J, with 9 bases between. The length of the CDR3 is 14 residues. CDR3 protein: CASSFGQTNTEAFF. The CDR3 nucleotides read TGCGCCAGCAGCTTCGGACAGACGAACACTGAAGCTTTCTTT.

The chain has TRBV12-3 or TRBV12-4 and TRBJ2-3; D perhaps matches TRBD2 (6 bases). V lost 7 bases to trimming and J lost 2 bases, with 10 bases between them. The CDR3 totals 13 residues. CDR3 DNA: TGTGCCAGCACGGAGGGGAACACAGATACGCAGTATTTT. Translated, it gives CASTEGNTDTQYF.

The J gene is TRBJ1-2, the V gene TRBV3-1 (or the pseudogene TRBV3-2); no clear D gene. The V end was cut by 2 bases, the J end by 7 bases, with 20 bases between. The germline V gene has CDR1 LGHDT and CDR2 YNNKEL (reference sequence). This CDR3 spans 16 amino acids. The CDR3 reads CASSQPNRVSLGGYTF. The CDR3 coding sequence is TGTGCCAGCAGCCAACCTAACCGGGTTTCCCTCGGTGGCTACACCTTC.

The chain has TRBV7-3 and TRBJ1-1; possible D gene TRBD1, 5 bases. CDR3 size: 14 residues. CDR1 SGHTA and CDR2 FQGTGA come from the germline V gene. Trimming pared 3 bases from V and 1 base from J, leaving 9 bases between. CDR3 nucleotides: TGTGCCAGCAGCTTTGGAGACAGGAACACTGAAGCTTTCTTT. It translates to CASSFGDRNTEAFF.

This rearrangement joins TRBV7-2 to TRBJ1-2, with D possibly being TRBD1 (5 bases). This CDR3 spans 14 amino acids. The germline V gene encodes CDR1 SGHTA and CDR2 FQGNSA. The V gene lost 10 bases and the J gene lost 4 bases, with 19 bases spanning the gap. CDR3 in DNA: TGTGCCATCCCGAGTTCAGGGAGGGGCTATGGCTACACCTTC. This gives the protein CAIPSSGRGYGYTF.

V gene TRBV18 combines with J gene TRBJ2-3; 8 bases match TRBD1. V was clipped by 6 bases and J by 5 bases; unmatched bases: 10. The CDR3 spans 15 residues. CDR1 KGHSH and CDR2 LQKENI come from the germline V gene. The CDR3 protein is CASSVPRGRGDTQYF. The CDR3 nucleotides read TGTGCCAGCTCGGTTCCCAGGGGGCGTGGAGATACGCAGTATTTT.

This chain connects TRBV9 to TRBJ2-1; 9 bases are shared with TRBD2. The CDR3 is made up of 15 amino acids. V shed 0 bases, J shed 10 bases, and the junction held 8 bases outside the gene matches. Germline CDR1 reads SGDLS; CDR2 reads YYNGEE. The CDR3 region has the DNA TGTGCCAGCAGCGTAGTTCCGGGACTAGCAGTCGAGCAGTTCTTC. It encodes CASSVVPGLAVEQFF. Using reference TRBV9 and TRBJ2-1 for the parts outside the CDR3, the full variable domain is DSGVTQTPKHLITATGQRVTLRCSPRSGDLSVYWYQQSLDQGLQFLIQYYNGEERAKGNILERFSAQQFPDLHSELNLSSLELGDSALYFCASSVVPGLAVEQFFGPGTRLTVL.

The chain has TRBV27 and TRBJ2-5; maybe TRBD2 (6 bases). Looked up from germline, CDR1 is MNHEY and CDR2 is SMNVEV (reference sequence). CDR3 length: 15 residues. V was trimmed by 3 bases and J by 3 bases, leaving 14 bases between them. The CDR3 nucleotides read TGTGCCAGCAGTTTGACTAGTTGGGAGGAAGAGACCCAGTACTTC. It specifies CASSLTSWEEETQYF.

This chain connects TRBV6-2 or TRBV6-3 to TRBJ1-5, with TRBD1 matching over 9 bases. The CDR3 covers 16 residues. The J segment lost 3 bases and the V segment lost 6 bases, leaving 9 bases of the junction unmatched. Per the germline V gene, CDR1 is MNHEY and CDR2 is SVGEGT. Here the CDR3 reads CASSKADRGFNQPQHF. The CDR3 region has the DNA TGTGCCAGCAGCAAAGCCGACAGGGGGTTCAATCAGCCCCAGCATTTT.